This TCR beta chain comes out of a study of T cell clonotyping in hematopoietic cell transplantation. General observations from the study: Graft donor and pretransplant recipient Inverse Simpson Index values predicted broader posttransplant TCR diversity. Cells were unsorted, so CD4 and CD8 contributions were not separated. Pathologically expanded recipient clonotypes increased progressively from day 30 to day 180 as diversity fell. Few recipient clonotypes overlapped donors; over 95% were de novo at given depth.

Libraries were prepared by immunoSEQ multiplex PCR; TCRdb keeps only in-frame clonotypes and omits some of them. The sample records around 4,600 clones, roughly 77% being singletons. Note on this clone: Its antigen is as yet unknown.

Germline V lookup: CDR1 MNHEY, CDR2 SVGAGI. Trimming stripped 0 bases from V and 5 bases from J, with 8 bases between. The CDR3 runs to 13 residues. The chain joins TRBV6-5 to TRBJ2-7; weak D call: TRBD2 (5 bases). This material consisted of peripheral blood mononuclear cells, taken 100 days after allogeneic stem cell transplant. This clonotype originated in a female patient aged 45-65 years who had an allogeneic stem cell transplant from an unrelated donor, so the T cells may come from the graft donor. Some clones in this sample may be carry-over from other donors' samples. The CDR3 here is CASSYSIGDEQYF. DNA of the CDR3: TGTGCCAGCAGTTACTCGATCGGGGACGAGCAGTACTTC.